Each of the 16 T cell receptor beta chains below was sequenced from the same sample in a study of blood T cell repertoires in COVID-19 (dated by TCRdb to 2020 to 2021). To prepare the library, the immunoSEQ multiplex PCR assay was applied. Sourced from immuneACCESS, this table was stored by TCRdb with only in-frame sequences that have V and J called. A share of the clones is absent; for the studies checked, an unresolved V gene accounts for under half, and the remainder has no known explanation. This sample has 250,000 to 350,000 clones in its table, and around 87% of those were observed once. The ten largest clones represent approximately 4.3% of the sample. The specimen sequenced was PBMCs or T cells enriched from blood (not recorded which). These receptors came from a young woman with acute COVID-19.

CDR3 sequence (DNA): TGTGCCAGCAGCGTAGCAGGGGGATTCACTGAAGCTTTCTTT. It codes for CASSVAGGFTEAFF. The V gene is TRBV9, the J gene TRBJ1-1; 7 nucleotides line up with TRBD1. The germline gives CDR1 SGDLS, CDR2 YYNGEE. V lost 0 bases to trimming and J lost 4 bases; unmatched junction nucleotides: 3. CDR3 size: 14 residues. Using reference TRBV9 and TRBJ1-1 for the parts outside the CDR3, the full variable domain is DSGVTQTPKHLITATGQRVTLRCSPRSGDLSVYWYQQSLDQGLQFLIQYYNGEERAKGNILERFSAQQFPDLHSELNLSSLELGDSALYFCASSVAGGFTEAFFGQGTRLTVV.

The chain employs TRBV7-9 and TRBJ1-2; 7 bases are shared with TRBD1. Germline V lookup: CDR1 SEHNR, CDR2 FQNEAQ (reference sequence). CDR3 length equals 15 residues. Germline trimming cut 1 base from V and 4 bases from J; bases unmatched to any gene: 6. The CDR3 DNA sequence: TGTGCCAGCAGCTTAGGAACCGGGACAGCCTATGGCTACACCTTC. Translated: CASSLGTGTAYGYTF.

The CDR3 loop is CASSVAPTSGYNEQFF. Here the CDR3 DNA reads TGTGCCAGCAGCGTAGCTCCTACTAGCGGATACAATGAGCAGTTCTTC. The V call is TRBV9, the J call TRBJ2-1; 8 bases line up with TRBD2. CDR1 is SGDLS and CDR2 is YYNGEE in the germline V gene. V was clipped by 0 bases and J by 4 bases; unmatched bases: 6. The CDR3 is 16 amino acids.

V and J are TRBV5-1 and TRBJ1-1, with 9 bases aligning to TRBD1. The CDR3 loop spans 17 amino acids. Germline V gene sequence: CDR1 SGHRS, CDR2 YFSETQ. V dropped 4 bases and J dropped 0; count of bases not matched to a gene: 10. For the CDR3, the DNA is TGCGCCAGCAGCCTCGAGACAGGGGGGGTGGTGAACACTGAAGCTTTCTTT. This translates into CASSLETGGVVNTEAFF.

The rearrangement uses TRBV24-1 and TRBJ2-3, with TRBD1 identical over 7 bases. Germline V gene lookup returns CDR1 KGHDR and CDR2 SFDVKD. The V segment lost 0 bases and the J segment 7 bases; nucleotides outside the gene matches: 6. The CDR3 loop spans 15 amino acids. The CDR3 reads CATSDLLKGANTQYF. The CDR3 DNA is TGTGCCACCAGTGATTTGTTAAAGGGGGCAAATACGCAGTATTTT.

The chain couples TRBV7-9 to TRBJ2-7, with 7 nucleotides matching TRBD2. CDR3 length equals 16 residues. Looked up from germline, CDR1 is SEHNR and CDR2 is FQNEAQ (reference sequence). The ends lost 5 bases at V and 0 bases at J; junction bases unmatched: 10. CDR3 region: CASSGPTSVFSYEQYF. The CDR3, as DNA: TGTGCCAGCAGCGGACCCACTAGCGTTTTCTCCTACGAGCAGTACTTC.

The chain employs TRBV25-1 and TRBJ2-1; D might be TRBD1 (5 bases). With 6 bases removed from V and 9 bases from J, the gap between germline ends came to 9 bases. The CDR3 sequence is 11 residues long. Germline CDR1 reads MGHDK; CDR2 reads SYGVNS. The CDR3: CASRVGVEQFF. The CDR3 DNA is TGTGCCAGCAGGGTAGGGGTTGAGCAGTTCTTC. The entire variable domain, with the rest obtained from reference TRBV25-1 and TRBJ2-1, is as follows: EADIYQTPRYLVIGTGKKITLECSQTMGHDKMYWYQQDPGMELHLIHYSYGVNSTEKGDLSSESTVSRIRTEHFPLTLESARPSHTSQYLCASRVGVEQFFGPGTRLTVL.

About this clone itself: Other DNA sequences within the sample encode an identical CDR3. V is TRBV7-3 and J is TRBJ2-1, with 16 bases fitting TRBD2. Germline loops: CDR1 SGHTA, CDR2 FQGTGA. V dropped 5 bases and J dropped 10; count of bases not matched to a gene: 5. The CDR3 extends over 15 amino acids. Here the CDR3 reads CASSIGTSGRGEQFF. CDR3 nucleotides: TGTGCCAGCAGCATCGGGACTAGCGGGAGGGGGGAGCAGTTCTTC.

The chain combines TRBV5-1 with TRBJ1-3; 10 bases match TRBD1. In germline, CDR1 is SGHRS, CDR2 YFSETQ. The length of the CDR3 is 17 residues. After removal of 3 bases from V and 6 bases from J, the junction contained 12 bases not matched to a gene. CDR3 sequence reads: CASSSPRGTGETNTIYF. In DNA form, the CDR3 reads TGCGCCAGCAGCTCCCCGCGGGGGACAGGGGAGACAAACACCATATATTTT.

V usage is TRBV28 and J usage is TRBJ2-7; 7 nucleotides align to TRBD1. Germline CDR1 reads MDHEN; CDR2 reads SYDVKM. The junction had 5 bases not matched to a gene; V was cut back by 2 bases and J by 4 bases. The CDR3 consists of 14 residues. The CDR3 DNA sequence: TGTGCCAGCAGTTTAGTAGGGACAGCTTACGAGCAGTACTTC. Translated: CASSLVGTAYEQYF. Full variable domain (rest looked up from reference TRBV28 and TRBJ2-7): DVKVTQSSRYLVKRTGEKVFLECVQDMDHENMFWYRQDPGLGLRLIYFSYDVKMKEKGDIPEGYSVSREKKERFSLILESASTNQTSMYLCASSLVGTAYEQYFGPGTRLTVT.

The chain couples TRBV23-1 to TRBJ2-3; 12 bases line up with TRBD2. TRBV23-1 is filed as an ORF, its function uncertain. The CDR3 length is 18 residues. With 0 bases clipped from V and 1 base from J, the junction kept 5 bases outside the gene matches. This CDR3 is CASSQSSSGRARTDTQYF. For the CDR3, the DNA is TGCGCCAGCAGTCAATCGTCTAGCGGGAGGGCTCGCACAGATACGCAGTATTTT.

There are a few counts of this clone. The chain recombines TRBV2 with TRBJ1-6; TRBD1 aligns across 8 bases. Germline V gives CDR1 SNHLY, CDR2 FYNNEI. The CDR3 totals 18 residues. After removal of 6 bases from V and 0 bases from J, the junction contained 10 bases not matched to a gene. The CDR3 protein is CASSHPRDRSSYNSPLHF. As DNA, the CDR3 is TGTGCCAGCAGCCATCCCCGGGACAGGAGCTCCTATAATTCACCCCTCCACTTT.

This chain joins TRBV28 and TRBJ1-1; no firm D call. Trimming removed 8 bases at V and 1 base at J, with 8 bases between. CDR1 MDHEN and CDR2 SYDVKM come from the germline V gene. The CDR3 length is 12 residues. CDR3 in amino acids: CASGLANTEAFF. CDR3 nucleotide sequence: TGTGCCAGCGGACTGGCGAACACTGAAGCTTTCTTT.

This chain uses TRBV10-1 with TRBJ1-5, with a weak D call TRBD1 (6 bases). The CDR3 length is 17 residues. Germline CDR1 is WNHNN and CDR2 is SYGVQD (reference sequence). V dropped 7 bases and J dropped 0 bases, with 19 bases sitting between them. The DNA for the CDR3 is TGCGCCAGCACCTCTCGGACAGTCCGATATAGCAATCAGCCCCAGCATTTT. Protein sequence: CASTSRTVRYSNQPQHF.

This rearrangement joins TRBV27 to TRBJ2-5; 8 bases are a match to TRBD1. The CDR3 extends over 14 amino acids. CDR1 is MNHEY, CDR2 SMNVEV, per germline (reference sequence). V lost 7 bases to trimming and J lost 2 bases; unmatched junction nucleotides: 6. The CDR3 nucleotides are TGTGCCAGCAAGGACAGGGAAACTCAAGAGACCCAGTACTTC. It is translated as CASKDRETQETQYF.

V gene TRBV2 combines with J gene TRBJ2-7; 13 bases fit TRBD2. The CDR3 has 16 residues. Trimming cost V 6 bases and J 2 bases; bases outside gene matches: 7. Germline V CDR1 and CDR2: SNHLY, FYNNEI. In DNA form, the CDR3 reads TGTGCCAGCAGAGCCGGCGGGACTAGCGGGGCCTACGAGCAGTACTTC. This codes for CASRAGGTSGAYEQYF.